A single T cell receptor beta chain is shown here with its context. These data originate in a study of blood T cell repertoires in COVID-19. Study-level background: Both acute and convalescent COVID-19 samples were obtained from the United States, Italy and Spain. In each case, the material was cDNA or gDNA derived from T cells, B-cell-depleted T cells, or PBMCs.

The CDR3 contains 14 residues. The junction had 5 bases not matched to a gene; V was cut back by 6 bases and J by 3 bases. Germline loops: CDR1 KGHSH, CDR2 LQKENI. Authors' data handling: Estimation of nucleated cell counts relied on the amplification of reference gene primers. Sequencing was performed with immunoSEQ multiplex PCR; in TCRdb, only in-frame clones are kept and a portion is missing. That table gives V, J and clone size, and the DNA gave D and trimming. The sample comprises approximately 53,000 clones, around 80% of which are singletons, and approximately 20% rests with the top ten. The origin of this receptor is a woman in her sixties with acute or convalescent COVID-19. Sequenced: peripheral blood. This chain connects TRBV18 to TRBJ1-1, with TRBD1 matching over 9 bases. The CDR3 protein is CASSKGQGDTEAFF. Here the CDR3 DNA reads TGTGCCAGCTCGAAGGGACAGGGAGACACTGAAGCTTTCTTT.